The 31 T cell receptor beta chains below were found in one sample sequenced in a study of blood T cell repertoires in COVID-19. TCRdb keeps only in-frame clones here, not all; method: immunoSEQ multiplex PCR. There are about 150,000 clones in the sample; around 79% occur only once, and less than 5% lies in the top ten. The specimen sequenced was peripheral blood. These TCRs come from a woman in her 70s with COVID-19, enrolled during active disease.

The count of this clone is one. This sequence joins TRBV3-1 (or the pseudogene TRBV3-2) and TRBJ2-3; 7 nucleotides line up with TRBD2. This CDR3 region has 18 residues. Per germline, CDR1 LGHDT and CDR2 YNNKEL (reference sequence). With V trimmed by 4 bases and J by 2 bases, 15 bases remained unmatched. CDR3 sequence: CASSRTWGGSPTTDTQYF. CDR3 bases: TGTGCCAGCAGCCGGACATGGGGGGGGTCCCCGACCACAGATACGCAGTATTTT.

The CDR3 loop reads CASSQRGGRTGELFF. CDR3 nucleotide sequence: TGTGCCAGCAGTCAGCGGGGGGGCCGGACCGGGGAGCTGTTTTTT. This chain uses TRBV6-5 with TRBJ2-2; TRBD2 matches 10 bases. Germline CDR1 reads MNHEY; CDR2 reads SVGAGI. The CDR3 spans 15 residues. The V and J ends lost 5 bases and 5 bases, in that order; junction bases with no gene match: 5.

The chain links TRBV10-3 to TRBJ2-3, with 13 bases fitting TRBD2. With 2 bases clipped from V and 1 base from J, the junction kept 0 bases outside the gene matches. The CDR3 loop spans 16 amino acids. CDR1 and CDR2 from the germline V gene are ENHRY and SYGVKD. The chain's CDR3 is CAISETSGGGTDTQYF. CDR3 DNA: TGTGCCATCAGTGAGACTAGCGGGGGGGGCACAGATACGCAGTATTTT.

The V gene is TRBV27, the J gene TRBJ1-4, with D tentatively TRBD1 (5 bases). This CDR3 contains 15 residues. CDR1 and CDR2 from the germline V gene are MNHEY and SMNVEV (reference sequence). V was clipped by 8 bases and J by 6 bases, with 19 bases between them. CDR3 region: CASEPPGGVYEKLFF. The CDR3 region has the DNA TGTGCCAGCGAACCTCCGGGGGGGGTATATGAAAAACTGTTTTTT.

The gene calls are TRBV2 and TRBJ1-2, with TRBD1 matching over 9 bases. Germline CDR1 SNHLY, CDR2 FYNNEI. The CDR3 runs to 14 residues. V gave up 8 bases and J gave up 12 bases; unmatched junction bases: 16. In nucleotides, the CDR3 is TGTGCCAGCGGCCGCGTGACAGGGGGAGAAGGGGACACCTTC. It yields the protein CASGRVTGGEGDTF.

The CDR3, as DNA: TGCGCCAGCAGCCAAGAGGCCGGGGAGGGCGAGGGCACTGAAGCTTTCTTT. It codes for CASSQEAGEGEGTEAFF. J is TRBJ1-1 and V is TRBV4-1; D remains ambiguous. The V end lost 0 bases, the J end lost 4 bases, and 18 bases lay between the germline ends. CDR1 is MGHRA, CDR2 YSYEKL, per germline. The CDR3 runs 17 residues.

This clone occurred a few times. The genes are TRBV7-9 and TRBJ1-2, with D maybe TRBD1 (6 bases). V gave up 8 bases and J gave up 5 bases, with 15 bases separating them. The germline CDR1 and CDR2 sequences are SEHNR and FQNEAQ (reference sequence). The CDR3 covers 13 residues. The CDR3 loop is CASVQTGTYGYTF. The CDR3 coding sequence is TGTGCCAGCGTCCAGACAGGAACTTATGGCTACACCTTC. Full variable domain (rest looked up from reference TRBV7-9 and TRBJ1-2): DTGVSQNPRHKITKRGQNVTFRCDPISEHNRLYWYRQTLGQGPEFLTYFQNEAQLEKSRLLSDRFSAERPKGSFSTLEIQRTEQGDSAMYLCASVQTGTYGYTFGSGTRLTVV.

This clone has ten or more counts. The chain is built from TRBV6-5 and TRBJ2-1; TRBD2 matches at 13 bases. This CDR3 region has 15 residues. Unmatched junction bases numbered 4, after V lost 6 bases and J lost 5 bases. CDR1 and CDR2 from the germline V gene are MNHEY and SVGAGI. This CDR3 reads CASSRTSGGHNEQFF. For the CDR3, the DNA is TGTGCCAGCAGCCGGACTAGCGGGGGCCACAATGAGCAGTTCTTC.

This clone has only a few counts. The rearrangement uses TRBV4-1 and TRBJ1-2; the match to TRBD1 covers 10 bases. The CDR3 contains 14 residues. Looked up from germline, CDR1 is MGHRA and CDR2 is YSYEKL. Unmatched junction bases numbered 6, after V lost 4 bases and J lost 7 bases. CDR3 in amino acids: CASSPKRTGGGYTF. The CDR3 bases are TGCGCCAGCAGCCCGAAGAGGACAGGGGGTGGCTACACCTTC.

This rearrangement joins TRBV30 to TRBJ1-2; the match to TRBD1 covers 12 bases. Germline V lookup: CDR1 GTSNPN, CDR2 SVGIG (reference sequence). Trimming cost V 3 bases and J 4 bases; bases outside gene matches: 6. There are 15 residues in the CDR3. CDR3 protein: CAWRTGTGGPYGYTF. For the CDR3, the DNA is TGTGCCTGGAGGACCGGGACAGGGGGCCCCTATGGCTACACCTTC.

The V gene is TRBV20-1, the J gene TRBJ2-1; D possibly corresponds to TRBD1 (5 bases). This CDR3 has 15 residues. The ends were cut back, 3 bases at V and 1 base at J, with 13 bases in the middle. Germline V gene data show CDR1 as DFQATT and CDR2 as SNEGSKA (reference sequence). The CDR3 bases are TGCAGTGCTAGTGCTCATGGGGCTTCCTACAATGAGCAGTTCTTC. It specifies CSASAHGASYNEQFF.

The J gene is TRBJ1-5, the V gene TRBV4-2, with D uncertain. From germline, CDR1 is LGHNA and CDR2 YNFKEQ. This CDR3 region has 15 residues. V was shortened by 0 bases and J by 3 bases, with 9 bases between the two germline ends. CDR3: CASSQEAGNNQPQHF. CDR3 nucleotides: TGTGCCAGCAGCCAAGAGGCAGGCAACAATCAGCCCCAGCATTTT.

This chain uses TRBV7-3 with TRBJ1-1, with 9 bases matching TRBD1. The CDR3 has 14 residues. Germline loops: CDR1 SGHTA, CDR2 FQGTGA. V was pared by 3 bases and J by 4 bases, with 3 bases of the junction left unmatched. This CDR3 reads CASSFSDRGTEAFF. CDR3 nucleotide sequence: TGTGCCAGCAGCTTTTCGGACAGGGGCACTGAAGCTTTCTTT. Filled out from reference TRBV7-3 and TRBJ1-1, the complete variable domain reads GAGVSQTPSNKVTEKGKYVELRCDPISGHTALYWYRQSLGQGPEFLIYFQGTGAADDSGLPNDRFFAVRPEGSVSTLKIQRTERGDSAVYLCASSFSDRGTEAFFGQGTRLTVV.

This clone has more than one count but fewer than ten. V and J are TRBV18 and TRBJ1-1; no firm D call. CDR3 size: 13 residues. The germline V gene encodes CDR1 KGHSH and CDR2 LQKENI. V was pared by 8 bases and J by 1 base, with 11 bases between. The CDR3 loop is CASLRVRNTEAFF. The CDR3, as DNA: TGTGCCAGCCTGCGCGTTAGGAACACTGAAGCTTTCTTT.

The gene calls are TRBV11-2 and TRBJ1-4; D unresolved. With 6 bases removed from V and 5 bases from J, the gap between germline ends came to 19 bases. Germline V CDR1 and CDR2: SGHAT, FQNNGV. The CDR3 contains 16 residues. The CDR3 DNA sequence: TGTGCCAGCAGTCTGAGCCTTACAGCTGGAAATGAAAAACTGTTTTTT. Residues: CASSLSLTAGNEKLFF.

This chain connects TRBV5-4 to TRBJ1-2; 7 bases line up with TRBD1. Germline V gene data show CDR1 as SGHNT and CDR2 as YYREEE (reference sequence). J was trimmed by 4 bases and V by 4 bases; bases with no gene match: 7. The CDR3 spans 14 residues. CDR3 amino acids: CASSPGQESYGYTF. Here the CDR3 DNA reads TGTGCCAGCAGCCCCGGACAGGAGAGCTATGGCTACACCTTC.

This clone was recorded a few times. The chain is built from TRBV6-1 and TRBJ1-2; D is undetermined. V shed 0 bases and J shed 2 bases, with 7 bases lying between them. The CDR3 length is 14 residues. Germline V lookup: CDR1 MNHNS, CDR2 SASEGT. CDR3 loop: CASSEAWQNYGYTF. CDR3 sequence (DNA): TGTGCCAGCAGTGAAGCGTGGCAAAACTATGGCTACACCTTC.

The chain carries TRBV2 and TRBJ2-7; D perhaps matches TRBD1 (5 bases). The CDR3 loop spans 13 amino acids. Germline CDR1 SNHLY, CDR2 FYNNEI. V was clipped by 10 bases and J by 2 bases, with 15 bases between them. In DNA, the CDR3 is TGTGCCATAAAGCTCGACAGCGCCTACGAGCAGTACTTC. Translation gives CAIKLDSAYEQYF.

The gene calls are TRBV25-1 and TRBJ1-5; no reliable D call. Germline V gene lookup returns CDR1 MGHDK and CDR2 SYGVNS. This CDR3 has 16 amino acids. V was trimmed by 3 bases and J by 4 bases, leaving 16 bases between them. CDR3 DNA sequence: TGTGCCAGCAGTGACATCAGGACGGAGGGTAATCAGCCCCAGCATTTT. Translating gives CASSDIRTEGNQPQHF.

The chain recombines TRBV29-1 with TRBJ2-1, with a tentative D call TRBD1 (6 bases). The CDR3 extends over 13 amino acids. Germline V lookup: CDR1 SQVTM, CDR2 ANQGSEA. With 6 bases removed from V and 2 bases from J, the gap between germline ends came to 11 bases. The CDR3 sequence is CSVGASPYNEQFF. CDR3 DNA sequence: TGCAGCGTGGGGGCGTCTCCCTACAATGAGCAGTTCTTC.

This chain uses TRBV11-1 with TRBJ1-1; TRBD1 matches 10 bases. CDR1 and CDR2 from the germline V gene are SGHAT and FQDESV (reference sequence). V lost 4 bases to trimming and J lost 5 bases; unmatched junction nucleotides: 7. There are 15 residues in the CDR3. Written as DNA, the CDR3 is TGTGCCAGCAGCTGGGACAGGGGACCCTTGACTGAAGCTTTCTTT. Translation: CASSWDRGPLTEAFF.

The V gene is TRBV9, the J gene TRBJ2-6; D gene ambiguous. The CDR3 is 15 residues long. V was shortened by 2 bases and J by 1 base, with 7 bases between the two germline ends. Germline assignment: CDR1 SGDLS and CDR2 YYNGEE. The CDR3 coding sequence is TGTGCCAGCAGCGTGGCGGCGTCTGGGGCCAACGTCCTGACTTTC. This gives the protein CASSVAASGANVLTF.

The chain has TRBV19 and TRBJ1-2; D call uncertain. The V and J ends lost 5 bases and 2 bases respectively, with 6 bases between them. CDR1 is LNHDA, CDR2 SQIVND, per germline (reference sequence). This CDR3 is 12 amino acids long. CDR3 protein: CASSPRNYGYTF. In nucleotides, the CDR3 is TGTGCCAGTAGTCCCCGGAACTATGGCTACACCTTC.

The rearrangement links TRBV6-1 to TRBJ2-7; D gene unclear. The CDR3 has 15 residues. Germline CDR1 MNHNS, CDR2 SASEGT. Trimming pared 1 base from V and 6 bases from J, leaving 16 bases between. The CDR3 here is CASSEVGFSRGEQYF. DNA for the CDR3: TGTGCCAGCAGTGAAGTTGGTTTCTCCAGAGGCGAGCAGTACTTC.

This clone was found once. The gene calls are TRBV27 and TRBJ2-1, with 7 bases lining up with TRBD2. The V segment lost 6 bases and the J segment 4 bases; nucleotides outside the gene matches: 9. This CDR3 has 15 residues. The V gene's germline CDR1 is MNHEY and CDR2 SMNVEV (reference sequence). The CDR3 here is CASRNGGTEYNEQFF. In nucleotides, the CDR3 is TGTGCCAGCAGGAACGGGGGGACCGAATACAATGAGCAGTTCTTC.

V is TRBV7-8 and J is TRBJ2-5, with D uncertain. CDR3 size: 12 residues. CDR1 and CDR2 from the germline V gene are SGHVS and FQNEAQ. Trimming pared 5 bases from V and 5 bases from J, leaving 9 bases between. The CDR3 protein is CASSPTRETQYF. CDR3 in DNA: TGTGCCAGCAGCCCGACCAGGGAGACCCAGTACTTC. Supplemented by reference TRBV7-8 and TRBJ2-5, the full variable domain reads GAGVSQSPRYKVAKRGQDVALRCDPISGHVSLFWYQQALGQGPEFLTYFQNEAQLDKSGLPSDRFFAERPEGSVSTLKIQRTQQEDSAVYLCASSPTRETQYFGPGTRLLVL.

The chain joins TRBV28 to TRBJ2-7; tentatively, D is TRBD1 (6 bases). This CDR3 is 13 amino acids long. The germline CDR1 and CDR2 sequences are MDHEN and SYDVKM. Trimming removed 6 bases at V and 5 bases at J, with 14 bases between. The CDR3 spells CASSDYKGDEQYF. The DNA for the CDR3 is TGTGCCAGCAGCGATTATAAGGGGGACGAGCAGTACTTC.

This clone was seen a single time. The chain couples TRBV5-1 to TRBJ2-7, with a weak D call TRBD1 (5 bases). V was clipped by 0 bases and J by 5 bases, with 6 bases between them. CDR3 size: 12 residues. The germline CDR1 and CDR2 sequences are SGHRS and YFSETQ. CDR3 in DNA: TGCGCCAGCAGCTTGGCCAGGGACGAGCAGTACTTC. Protein product: CASSLARDEQYF.

The CDR3 DNA is TGCGCCAGCGCGATCCCTGATAGCACAGATACGCAGTATTTT. It translates to CASAIPDSTDTQYF. The chain uses TRBV5-1 and TRBJ2-3; no firm D call. The germline V and J ends were trimmed by 7 bases and 0 bases, with 12 bases remaining between them. The CDR3 spans 14 residues. CDR1 is SGHRS and CDR2 is YFSETQ in the germline V gene.

In nucleotides, the CDR3 is TGCAGTGCTAGTTCCGGGGTCTCGGAGACCCAGTACTTC. Translating gives CSASSGVSETQYF. The V and J genes are TRBV20-1 and TRBJ2-5, with a weak D call TRBD2 (5 bases). The germline CDR1 and CDR2 sequences are DFQATT and SNEGSKA (reference sequence). This CDR3 spans 13 amino acids. Deletions cut 3 bases from V and 5 bases from J, with 13 bases between.

This clone was detected once. The V call is TRBV10-1, the J call TRBJ2-4; 9 nucleotides agree with TRBD2. From germline, CDR1 is WNHNN and CDR2 SYGVQD (reference sequence). The CDR3 loop spans 16 amino acids. V was pared by 7 bases and J by 8 bases, with 15 bases of the junction left unmatched. The CDR3 loop reads CASTPSGVYSWDIQYF. DNA for the CDR3: TGCGCCAGCACTCCTAGCGGGGTTTACTCCTGGGACATTCAGTACTTC.